This T cell receptor (beta chain) was obtained from a study of STAT5B mutations in CD4+ large granular lymphocyte leukemia. Comment on this clone: What it binds is not known.

Study-level results: CD4-sorted patient repertoires seemed more clonal than healthy CD4+ repertoires. Top patient clones used TRBV06 genes more often: 8/27 versus 2/35 in controls. Main leukemic clonotypes were patient-specific, but 20% to 25% appeared at low frequency elsewhere.

This CDR3 is built from 15 residues. V lost 3 bases to trimming and J lost 6 bases, with 14 bases between them. CDR1 KGHSH and CDR2 LQKENI come from the germline V gene. Original processing methods: Productive clonotypes were detectable down to 2.59 x 10-5 frequency. Measured with immunoSEQ multiplex PCR; TCRdb has only the in-frame clones, and not every one. V and J calls and clone size are those listed in that table; D and trimming were worked out from the DNA. The sample lists some 30,000 clones, around 70% occurring once. Sequencing was performed on CD4+ T cells from blood buffy coats. The chain links TRBV18 to TRBJ1-4; no firm D call. The sequence was collected from a human donor in good health. This CDR3 reads CASSPRAELYEKLFF. The CDR3 DNA reads TGTGCCAGCTCACCCAGAGCGGAACTGTATGAAAAACTGTTTTTT.